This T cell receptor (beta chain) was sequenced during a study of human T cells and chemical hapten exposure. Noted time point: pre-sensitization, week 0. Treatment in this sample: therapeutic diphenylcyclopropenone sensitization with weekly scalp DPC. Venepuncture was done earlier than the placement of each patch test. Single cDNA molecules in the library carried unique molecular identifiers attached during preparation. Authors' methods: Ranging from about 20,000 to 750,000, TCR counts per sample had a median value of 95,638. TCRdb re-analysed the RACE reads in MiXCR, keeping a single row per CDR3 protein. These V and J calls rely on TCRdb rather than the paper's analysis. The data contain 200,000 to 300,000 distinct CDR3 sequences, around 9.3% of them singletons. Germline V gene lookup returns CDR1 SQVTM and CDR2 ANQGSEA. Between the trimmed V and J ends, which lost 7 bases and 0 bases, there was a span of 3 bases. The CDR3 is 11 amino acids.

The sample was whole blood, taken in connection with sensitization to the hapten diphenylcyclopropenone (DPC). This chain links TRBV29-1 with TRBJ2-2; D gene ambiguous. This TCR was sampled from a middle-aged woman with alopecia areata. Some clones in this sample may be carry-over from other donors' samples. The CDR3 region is CSGSNTGELFF. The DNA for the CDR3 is TGCAGCGGCTCGAACACCGGGGAGCTGTTTTTT.